The 28 T cell receptor beta chains given below trace back to one sample, sequenced in a study of CD8 T cells in Susac syndrome. Reverse transcription of 0.5 to 1 ug RNA was performed with random hexamers. TCRdb called the immunoSEQ multiplex PCR reads again in MiXCR, with one record for every CDR3 protein. Among about 120,000 distinct CDR3 sequences listed, 90% to 95% were seen once. Specimen: CD4+ T cells from PBMCs. The source of these receptors is a human donor with multiple sclerosis.

The chain uses TRBV19 and TRBJ2-5; no definite D call. Germline CDR1 is LNHDA and CDR2 is SQIVND (reference sequence). V gave up 4 bases and J gave up 5 bases, with 11 bases separating them. CDR3 length equals 13 residues. The CDR3 reads CASSTYPDETQYF. The CDR3 nucleotides read TGTGCCAGTAGTACCTATCCGGATGAGACCCAGTACTTC. Filled out from reference TRBV19 and TRBJ2-5, the complete variable domain reads DGGITQSPKYLFRKEGQNVTLSCEQNLNHDAMYWYRQDPGQGLRLIYYSQIVNDFQKGDIAEGYSVSREKKESFPLTVTSAQKNPTAFYLCASSTYPDETQYFGPGTRLLVL.

This clonotype was observed a few times. V and J are TRBV7-9 and TRBJ2-1; D is perhaps TRBD1 or TRBD2 (7 bases each). The CDR3 contains 12 residues. V lost 11 bases to trimming and J lost 8 bases, with 16 bases between them. The germline CDR1 and CDR2 sequences are SEHNR and FQNEAQ (reference sequence). CDR3 nucleotides: TGTGCCTCCAGCAGGGGGGGGTATGAGCAGTTCTTC. It is translated as CASSRGGYEQFF.

The chain couples TRBV7-9 to TRBJ2-7, with 7 bases fitting TRBD1. J gave up 6 bases and V 4 bases, and 6 bases lay outside the gene matches. Germline CDR1 reads SEHNR; CDR2 reads FQNEAQ (reference sequence). The length of the CDR3 is 13 residues. CDR3 protein: CASSSGTVGEQYF. The CDR3 DNA sequence: TGTGCCAGCAGCTCCGGGACAGTTGGCGAGCAGTACTTC.

V is TRBV9 and J is TRBJ2-7, with TRBD2 matching 12 bases. CDR3 length: 18 amino acids. With V trimmed by 3 bases and J by 3 bases, 13 bases remained unmatched. Germline-derived CDR1 and CDR2 are SGDLS and YYNGEE. The CDR3, as DNA: TGTGCCAGCAGCGGACGACCCACTAGCGGGGGGAAATTCTACGAGCAGTACTTC. Protein product: CASSGRPTSGGKFYEQYF.

The chain joins TRBV3-1 to TRBJ1-5; TRBD1 might be the D (5 bases). The CDR3 runs 13 residues. Germline CDR1 reads LGHDT; CDR2 reads YNNKEL (reference sequence). V lost 4 bases to trimming and J lost 7 bases, with 11 bases between them. Here the CDR3 DNA reads TGTGCCAGCAGCCGGGGGGAGGTCCAGCCCCAGCATTTT. Amino acid sequence: CASSRGEVQPQHF.

The chain recombines TRBV3-1 with TRBJ2-3, with D hard to call. Germline CDR1 is LGHDT and CDR2 is YNNKEL (reference sequence). The CDR3 has 17 residues. Trimming stripped 0 bases from V and 2 bases from J, with 15 bases between. CDR3 DNA sequence: TGTGCCAGCAGCCAAGATGAGTCCCAGACCTACACAGATACGCAGTATTTT. It specifies CASSQDESQTYTDTQYF.

This clonotype was observed once. The rearrangement uses TRBV28 and TRBJ2-3, with D uncertain. The CDR3 runs 14 residues. Per the germline V gene, CDR1 is MDHEN and CDR2 is SYDVKM. Trimming took off 4 bases at V and 2 bases at J, with 10 bases between the two ends. CDR3 sequence: CASSSPRTTDTQYF. As DNA, the CDR3 is TGTGCCAGCAGTTCCCCCAGGACCACAGATACGCAGTATTTT.

In its sample, this clonotype was seen a few times. V gene TRBV3-1 combines with J gene TRBJ2-6; D remains unclear. Germline CDR1 is LGHDT and CDR2 is YNNKEL (reference sequence). The CDR3 covers 15 residues. Trimming took 0 bases from V and 0 from J, leaving 3 bases between them. Here the CDR3 DNA reads TGTGCCAGCAGCCAAGATACCTCTGGGGCCAACGTCCTGACTTTC. This gives the protein CASSQDTSGANVLTF.

This rearrangement joins TRBV7-3 to TRBJ2-5, with D possibly TRBD1 on 5 matching bases. The CDR3 contains 15 residues. The germline gives CDR1 SGHTA, CDR2 FQGTGA. V shed 5 bases and J shed 1 base, with 14 bases lying between them. The CDR3 here is CASSPTGLVQETQYF. The DNA of the CDR3 is TGTGCCAGCAGCCCAACAGGTTTGGTCCAAGAGACCCAGTACTTC.

The chain recombines TRBV27 with TRBJ2-3, with D possibly TRBD1 on 6 matching bases. Germline CDR1 MNHEY, CDR2 SMNVEV (reference sequence). The CDR3 extends over 14 amino acids. With 6 bases removed from V and 3 bases from J, the gap between germline ends came to 13 bases. CDR3 sequence reads: CASRSLRGTDTQYF. The CDR3 nucleotides read TGTGCCAGCAGATCTTTGAGGGGGACAGATACGCAGTATTTT.

This chain connects TRBV30 to TRBJ2-5; D uncertain. The CDR3 runs 11 residues. V was trimmed by 0 bases and J by 5 bases, leaving 4 bases between them. Looked up from germline, CDR1 is GTSNPN and CDR2 is SVGIG (reference sequence). The CDR3 region has the DNA TGTGCCTGGAGTGTGGTCGAGACCCAGTACTTC. It translates to CAWSVVETQYF.

V gene TRBV20-1 combines with J gene TRBJ2-1, with TRBD2 matching over 8 bases. Trimming removed 5 bases from V and 3 bases from J; junction bases left unmatched: 6. This CDR3 spans 14 amino acids. The germline V gene encodes CDR1 DFQATT and CDR2 SNEGSKA (reference sequence). In nucleotides, the CDR3 is TGCAGTGCTGTACTAGCGGACATCTACAATGAGCAGTTCTTC. Its protein is CSAVLADIYNEQFF.

The CDR3 protein is CSARSWGAGETQYF. The CDR3 region has the DNA TGCAGTGCTAGGAGTTGGGGGGCAGGAGAGACCCAGTACTTC. The chain carries TRBV20-1 and TRBJ2-5, with D perhaps TRBD1 or TRBD2 (6 bases each). Germline CDR1 is DFQATT and CDR2 is SNEGSKA (reference sequence). The CDR3 is 14 residues long. The V and J ends lost 3 bases and 4 bases respectively, with 15 bases between them.

The V gene is TRBV20-1, the J gene TRBJ2-7; D remains ambiguous. CDR3 length: 13 amino acids. V dropped 4 bases and J dropped 6 bases, with 16 bases sitting between them. Germline-derived CDR1 and CDR2 are DFQATT and SNEGSKA (reference sequence). CDR3 sequence: CSANRQNFIEQYF. For the CDR3, the DNA is TGCAGTGCTAACCGCCAAAACTTCATCGAGCAGTACTTC.

The gene calls are TRBV7-8 and TRBJ1-4; 8 bases are shared with TRBD1. With 1 base clipped from V and 8 bases from J, the junction kept 6 bases outside the gene matches. The CDR3 consists of 15 residues. The germline CDR1 and CDR2 sequences are SGHVS and FQNEAQ. CDR3: CASSLVGQVYEKLFF. CDR3 nucleotide sequence: TGTGCCAGCAGCTTAGTGGGACAGGTCTACGAAAAACTGTTTTTT.

The chain's CDR3 is CASTTVSRTTEAFF. The CDR3 DNA reads as TGTGCCAGCACCACGGTATCTAGGACCACTGAAGCTTTCTTT. This chain joins TRBV6-1 and TRBJ1-1, with D unresolved. The CDR3 spans 14 residues. V was trimmed by 7 bases and J by 4 bases, leaving 16 bases between them. The germline V gene has CDR1 MNHNS and CDR2 SASEGT.

This clonotype was found a few times. This chain joins TRBV20-1 and TRBJ2-7, with 10 bases identical to TRBD2. CDR3 length: 15 residues. The germline V gene has CDR1 DFQATT and CDR2 SNEGSKA (reference sequence). With V trimmed by 0 bases and J by 4 bases, 6 bases remained unmatched. CDR3 coding DNA: TGCAGTGCTAGAGAGTGGGGGACTAGCGTATACGAGCAGTACTTC. Residues: CSAREWGTSVYEQYF.

The chain has TRBV5-1 and TRBJ1-2; possible D gene TRBD1, 5 bases. This CDR3 spans 15 amino acids. Germline V gene data show CDR1 as SGHRS and CDR2 as YFSETQ. V was pared by 2 bases and J by 3 bases, with 14 bases between. The CDR3 reads CASSFEGQGHYGYTF. As DNA, the CDR3 is TGCGCCAGCAGCTTTGAAGGGCAGGGCCACTATGGCTACACCTTC.

J is TRBJ1-5 and V is TRBV18; D uncertain. Germline values: CDR1 KGHSH, CDR2 LQKENI. Deletions cut 4 bases from V and 4 bases from J, with 8 bases between. The CDR3 is 13 residues long. The CDR3: CASSRGANQPQHF. CDR3 DNA: TGTGCCAGCTCACGGGGAGCGAATCAGCCCCAGCATTTT.

V and J are TRBV10-3 and TRBJ2-2; 9 bases are shared with TRBD1. J was trimmed by 5 bases and V by 5 bases; bases with no gene match: 6. Germline loops: CDR1 ENHRY, CDR2 SYGVKD. CDR3 length: 15 amino acids. CDR3 DNA sequence: TGTGCCATCAGTTCCCGACAGGGGGATACCGGGGAGCTGTTTTTT. Encoded protein: CAISSRQGDTGELFF.

The chain has TRBV20-1 and TRBJ2-5, with 10 bases that match TRBD2. There are 17 residues in the CDR3. V was pared by 0 bases and J by 2 bases, with 9 bases of the junction left unmatched. Germline CDR1 DFQATT, CDR2 SNEGSKA (reference sequence). CDR3 region: CSARDWRLAGAQETQYF. CDR3 nucleotide sequence: TGCAGTGCTAGAGATTGGAGGCTAGCGGGGGCTCAAGAGACCCAGTACTTC.

This rearrangement joins TRBV12-3 or TRBV12-4 to TRBJ2-3; unclear D gene. The CDR3 length is 14 residues. Trimming cost V 6 bases and J 1 base, with 11 bases left between them. CDR3 nucleotide sequence: TGTGCCAGCAGCGCCTTCACAGGCACAGATACGCAGTATTTT. Encoded protein: CASSAFTGTDTQYF.

This sequence joins TRBV5-1 and TRBJ2-1; 8 positions agree with TRBD1. This CDR3 has 14 amino acids. Per the germline V gene, CDR1 is SGHRS and CDR2 is YFSETQ. V was pared by 3 bases and J by 8 bases, with 7 bases of the junction left unmatched. CDR3 DNA: TGCGCCAGCAGCTCAGGGGGCTTGAGGGATGAGCAGTTCTTC. Its translation: CASSSGGLRDEQFF.

V gene TRBV29-1 combines with J gene TRBJ1-5; 8 bases align to TRBD1. Germline assignment: CDR1 SQVTM and CDR2 ANQGSEA. The length of the CDR3 is 14 residues. With V trimmed by 7 bases and J by 8 bases, 13 bases remained unmatched. DNA for the CDR3: TGCAGCGCAACAATAGGACAGGGAGCCGAGCCCCAGCATTTT. Encoded protein: CSATIGQGAEPQHF.

This rearrangement joins TRBV5-1 to TRBJ2-7; D might be TRBD1 (5 bases). The CDR3 sequence is 12 residues long. V was shortened by 4 bases and J by 4 bases, with 9 bases between the two germline ends. Germline-derived CDR1 and CDR2 are SGHRS and YFSETQ. The CDR3: CASSPREYEQYF. CDR3 in DNA: TGCGCCAGCAGCCCCAGGGAATACGAGCAGTACTTC.

The chain couples TRBV7-2 to TRBJ2-7; 9 nucleotides align to TRBD2. V shed 1 base, J shed 0 bases, and the junction held 4 bases outside the gene matches. CDR1 and CDR2 (germline): SGHTA, FQGNSA. This CDR3 region has 16 residues. CDR3 in DNA: TGTGCCAGCAGCTTAGGTGCTAGCGGGGCCTCCTACGAGCAGTACTTC. This sequence encodes CASSLGASGASYEQYF.

The V call is TRBV7-2, the J call TRBJ1-3; D is possibly TRBD1 (6 bases). This CDR3 contains 17 residues. The germline V gene has CDR1 SGHTA and CDR2 FQGNSA. V lost 1 base and J lost 0, with 13 bases in between. CDR3 residues: CASSLVAGESSGNTIYF. The DNA for the CDR3 is TGTGCCAGCAGCTTAGTCGCAGGGGAGAGCTCTGGAAACACCATATATTTT.

V is TRBV7-3 and J is TRBJ2-3; TRBD2 agrees at 8 bases. Germline CDR1 reads SGHTA; CDR2 reads FQGTGA. The CDR3 is 17 residues long. J lost 1 base, V lost 4 bases, and 10 bases had no gene match. Here the CDR3 DNA reads TGTGCCAGCAGCTCACGTCCGGCGGGGGGAGGCACAGATACGCAGTATTTT. Translated, it gives CASSSRPAGGGTDTQYF.